The rows below give T cell receptor beta chains drawn from one sample of a study of T cell changes during pregnancy in multiple sclerosis. Repertoires were generated with immunoSEQ multiplex PCR, while TCRdb's copy carries only in-frame clones and drops some. This sample has 85,000 to 130,000 clones, with around 90% found just once. Sequencing used peripheral blood, obtained in the second trimester of pregnancy. The receptor source for this set is a female donor with multiple sclerosis, enrolled in a pregnancy study. CDR3s include the opening cysteine and the closing phenylalanine or tryptophan. The order of the fields is CDR3 DNA, CDR3 protein, clone size, D gene, J gene, V gene. A D gene is named only where the DNA matches it firmly. Clone size appears in some rows only: once, few, many, or a class for an expanded clone.

DNA: TGCGCCAGCAGCAAACTAGCGGGCGTTAACAATGAGCAGTTCTTC
CDR3: CASSKLAGVNNEQFF
size: .
D: TRBD2
J: TRBJ2-1
V: TRBV10-1

DNA: TGTGCCAGCAGCGTAAAAGCTGGGCCCGCAGGAGCTTTCTTT
CDR3: CASSVKAGPAGAFF
size: .
D: .
J: TRBJ1-1
V: TRBV13

DNA: TGTGCCAGCAGCGTATGGGAGGACCAGCCCCAGCATTTT
CDR3: CASSVWEDQPQHF
size: .
D: .
J: TRBJ1-5
V: TRBV9

DNA: TGTGCCAGTACCCCAGGGGTTGGGACTGAAGCTTTCTTT
CDR3: CASTPGVGTEAFF
size: .
D: .
J: TRBJ1-1
V: TRBV19

DNA: TGTGCCAGCAGTTATAGACAGGGTGGCGGCTACACCTTC
CDR3: CASSYRQGGGYTF
size: .
D: TRBD1
J: TRBJ1-2
V: TRBV6-5

DNA: TGTGCCACCAGCAGAGATCTGCTAGCGATCGTCCGGAGCACCGGGGAGCTGTTTTTT
CDR3: CATSRDLLAIVRSTGELFF
size: .
D: .
J: TRBJ2-2
V: TRBV15

DNA: TGCGCCAGCAGTCACCTCGGGGTGGACCGACAATTGGGCACTGAAGCTTTCTTT
CDR3: CASSHLGVDRQLGTEAFF
size: .
D: .
J: TRBJ1-1
V: TRBV23-1

DNA: TGTGCCAGCAGCCAAGATGGGGGCCTAGAATATGAGCAGTTCTTC
CDR3: CASSQDGGLEYEQFF
size: .
D: .
J: TRBJ2-1
V: TRBV4-2

DNA: TGTGCCAGCAGCGTAGGCCTAGCTACCGGGGAGCTGTTTTTT
CDR3: CASSVGLATGELFF
size: once
D: .
J: TRBJ2-2
V: TRBV9

DNA: TGTGCCAGCAGTGACTCGGAAAAGACTAGCTCCGGCGAGCAGTACTTC
CDR3: CASSDSEKTSSGEQYF
size: .
D: TRBD2
J: TRBJ2-7
V: TRBV6-4

DNA: TGCGCCAGCAGCCGGGCGGGCTTACGCACAGATACGCAGTATTTT
CDR3: CASSRAGLRTDTQYF
size: .
D: .
J: TRBJ2-3
V: TRBV5-1

DNA: TGCGCCAGCAGCCCAGTGGGGGGTAATGGCTACACCTTC
CDR3: CASSPVGGNGYTF
size: .
D: .
J: TRBJ1-2
V: TRBV4-1

DNA: TGTGCCAGCAGCTTGAAGAGACAGGGGGCGCATAATGAAAAACTGTTTTTT
CDR3: CASSLKRQGAHNEKLFF
size: .
D: TRBD1
J: TRBJ1-4
V: TRBV5-4

DNA: TGTGCCAGCAGACCGGGACTGAGAAGTCCCGAGCAGTACTTC
CDR3: CASRPGLRSPEQYF
size: .
D: .
J: TRBJ2-7
V: TRBV2

DNA: TGTGCCAGCAGCATTCCTAGCGGGGGGGCAGGTGAGCAGTTCTTC
CDR3: CASSIPSGGAGEQFF
size: .
D: TRBD2
J: TRBJ2-1
V: TRBV9

DNA: TGTGCCAGCAGGTTCGACACCGGGGAGCTGTTTTTT
CDR3: CASRFDTGELFF
size: .
D: .
J: TRBJ2-2
V: TRBV7-7

DNA: TGTGCCAGCTCACCACCGCAGGGAAACAACTATGGCTACACCTTC
CDR3: CASSPPQGNNYGYTF
size: .
D: .
J: TRBJ1-2
V: TRBV18

DNA: TGCGCCAGCAGAACCGTCGGTGGACAGGGTATGAATGAGCAGTTCTTC
CDR3: CASRTVGGQGMNEQFF
size: .
D: TRBD1
J: TRBJ2-1
V: TRBV10-2

DNA: TGTGCCAGCAGTGAGGGGCAGGGCGCCAATCAGCCCCAGCATTTT
CDR3: CASSEGQGANQPQHF
size: .
D: .
J: TRBJ1-5
V: TRBV2

DNA: TGTGCCAGTAGTATCGTCGCTAATGAAAAACTGTTTTTT
CDR3: CASSIVANEKLFF
size: .
D: .
J: TRBJ1-4
V: TRBV19

DNA: TGTGCCAGCAGCGTAGATCTGGCCCCCCCCTACAATGAGCAGTTCTTC
CDR3: CASSVDLAPPYNEQFF
size: .
D: .
J: TRBJ2-1
V: TRBV9

DNA: TGTGCCAGCAGCTTCGGGACTAGCGGGGCAATAGCCCAAGAGACCCAGTACTTC
CDR3: CASSFGTSGAIAQETQYF
size: .
D: TRBD2
J: TRBJ2-5
V: TRBV11-2

DNA: TGTGCCAGCAGTTTGTCGGGACAGGGTTACGAGCAGTACTTC
CDR3: CASSLSGQGYEQYF
size: few
D: TRBD1
J: TRBJ2-7
V: TRBV6-1

DNA: TGTGCCAGTAATTCTCCGGGACAGGGGGCCGACTATGGCTACACCTTC
CDR3: CASNSPGQGADYGYTF
size: .
D: TRBD1
J: TRBJ1-2
V: TRBV19

DNA: TGTGCCAGCAGCTTAGGGGGGGACGGCTACACCTTC
CDR3: CASSLGGDGYTF
size: .
D: .
J: TRBJ1-2
V: TRBV7-2

DNA: TGTGCCAGCAGCTTTTCGGCGGGCGGAAATGGCTACACCTTC
CDR3: CASSFSAGGNGYTF
size: .
D: .
J: TRBJ1-2
V: TRBV7-8

DNA: TGTGCCTGGAAACATGGGGGGAGCAATCAGCCCCAGCATTTT
CDR3: CAWKHGGSNQPQHF
size: .
D: .
J: TRBJ1-5
V: TRBV30

DNA: TGTGCCAGCAGTCCCCTCTTCGAAGCTTTCTTT
CDR3: CASSPLFEAFF
size: .
D: .
J: TRBJ1-1
V: TRBV28

DNA: TGCAGCGTTGATCTACAGGGTGCGGAGACCCAGTACTTC
CDR3: CSVDLQGAETQYF
size: .
D: .
J: TRBJ2-5
V: TRBV29-1

DNA: TGCGCCAGCAGCCCCAAAGGGGGGGGAACCGGGGAGCTGTTTTTT
CDR3: CASSPKGGGTGELFF
size: .
D: .
J: TRBJ2-2
V: TRBV5-1

DNA: TGCGCCAGCAGCCGCGACGGCCCGAGGAGGGAGACCCAGTACTTC
CDR3: CASSRDGPRRETQYF
size: .
D: .
J: TRBJ2-5
V: TRBV5-1

DNA: TGTGCCAGTAGTGATTACGGACAGGTTAACACTGAAGCTTTCTTT
CDR3: CASSDYGQVNTEAFF
size: .
D: TRBD1
J: TRBJ1-1
V: TRBV19

DNA: TGTGCCAGCAGCTCTCGCCGGGACACCAGCAATCAGCCCCAGCATTTT
CDR3: CASSSRRDTSNQPQHF
size: few
D: .
J: TRBJ1-5
V: TRBV27

DNA: TGTGCCAGCAGCGCAAGTGGGGGGGCTCGAATAGGTGAAAAACTGTTTTTT
CDR3: CASSASGGARIGEKLFF
size: .
D: .
J: TRBJ1-4
V: TRBV9

DNA: TGTGCCAGCAGCTTCAGGGCGGGAGACACCGGGGAGCTGTTTTTT
CDR3: CASSFRAGDTGELFF
size: .
D: TRBD2
J: TRBJ2-2
V: TRBV7-3

DNA: TGTGCCAGCAGCTTAACTAGCGGGAGTGCCGGGGAGCTGTTTTTT
CDR3: CASSLTSGSAGELFF
size: .
D: TRBD2
J: TRBJ2-2
V: TRBV7-2

DNA: TGTGCCGGCGGGACCCACTCCTACGAGCAGTACTTC
CDR3: CAGGTHSYEQYF
size: .
D: .
J: TRBJ2-7
V: TRBV7-9

DNA: TGTGCCAGTCGTCGCTTCCCGGGACAGGGAACAGATACGCAGTATTTT
CDR3: CASRRFPGQGTDTQYF
size: once
D: TRBD1
J: TRBJ2-3
V: TRBV19

DNA: TGTGCCAGCGGGGGGACAGAAAATGAAAAACTGTTTTTT
CDR3: CASGGTENEKLFF
size: .
D: TRBD1
J: TRBJ1-4
V: TRBV2

DNA: TGTGCCTGGAGTGTGGTGCAGGTATACTCCTACGAGCAGTACTTC
CDR3: CAWSVVQVYSYEQYF
size: .
D: .
J: TRBJ2-7
V: TRBV30

DNA: TGTGCCAGCAGCTTTGGGACACCACAGATCGTGGCTTTCTTT
CDR3: CASSFGTPQIVAFF
size: .
D: .
J: TRBJ1-1
V: TRBV5-6

DNA: TGTGCCAGCAGCTTAGCGGGGGGGACAGGGGGCTCCTACGAGCAGTACTTC
CDR3: CASSLAGGTGGSYEQYF
size: .
D: TRBD1
J: TRBJ2-7
V: TRBV7-9

DNA: TGTGCCAGTAGTTTTGCCGGGACAGGGCACACTGAAGCTTTCTTT
CDR3: CASSFAGTGHTEAFF
size: .
D: TRBD1
J: TRBJ1-1
V: TRBV19

DNA: TGTGCCAGCAGCACCCTACAGGGGACGAGCACTGAAGCTTTCTTT
CDR3: CASSTLQGTSTEAFF
size: .
D: TRBD1
J: TRBJ1-1
V: TRBV7-8

DNA: TGTGCCAGCAGCTGGGGGCCTAATAACTATGGCTACACCTTC
CDR3: CASSWGPNNYGYTF
size: .
D: .
J: TRBJ1-2
V: TRBV7-3

DNA: TGTGCCAGCAGCCCAGTCAGGGGGGCCTATGGCTACACCTTC
CDR3: CASSPVRGAYGYTF
size: .
D: TRBD1
J: TRBJ1-2
V: TRBV13

DNA: TGTGCCAGCAGTGAAGACCCGCAGGGGCCCTGGGAAGCTTTCTTT
CDR3: CASSEDPQGPWEAFF
size: .
D: .
J: TRBJ1-1
V: TRBV6-1

DNA: TGTGCCTCTAGGAGGGCATCTGCTATTGCAACTAATGAAAAACTGTTTTTT
CDR3: CASRRASAIATNEKLFF
size: .
D: .
J: TRBJ1-4
V: TRBV30

DNA: TGTGCCAGCAGCTCGCCCCGGGAGGGCTATAATTCACCCCTCCACTTT
CDR3: CASSSPREGYNSPLHF
size: .
D: .
J: TRBJ1-6
V: TRBV7-2